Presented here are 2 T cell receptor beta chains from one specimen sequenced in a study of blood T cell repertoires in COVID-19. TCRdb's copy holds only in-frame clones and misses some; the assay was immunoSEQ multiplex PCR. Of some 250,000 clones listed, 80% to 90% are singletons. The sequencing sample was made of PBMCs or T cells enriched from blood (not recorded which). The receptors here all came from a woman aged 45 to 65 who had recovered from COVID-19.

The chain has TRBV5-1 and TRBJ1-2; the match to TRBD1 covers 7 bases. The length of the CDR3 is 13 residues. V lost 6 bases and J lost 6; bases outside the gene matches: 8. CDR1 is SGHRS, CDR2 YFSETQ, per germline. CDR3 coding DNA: TGCGCCAGCACATCCGACAGGGTCGATGGCTACACCTTC. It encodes CASTSDRVDGYTF.

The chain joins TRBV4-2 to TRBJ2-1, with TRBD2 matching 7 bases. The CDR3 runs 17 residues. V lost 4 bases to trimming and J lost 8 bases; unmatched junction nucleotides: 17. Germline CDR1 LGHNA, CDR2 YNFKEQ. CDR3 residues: CASSRGTWSGNVDEQFF. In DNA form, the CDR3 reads TGTGCCAGCAGCCGTGGGACTTGGAGCGGGAATGTGGATGAGCAGTTCTTC.